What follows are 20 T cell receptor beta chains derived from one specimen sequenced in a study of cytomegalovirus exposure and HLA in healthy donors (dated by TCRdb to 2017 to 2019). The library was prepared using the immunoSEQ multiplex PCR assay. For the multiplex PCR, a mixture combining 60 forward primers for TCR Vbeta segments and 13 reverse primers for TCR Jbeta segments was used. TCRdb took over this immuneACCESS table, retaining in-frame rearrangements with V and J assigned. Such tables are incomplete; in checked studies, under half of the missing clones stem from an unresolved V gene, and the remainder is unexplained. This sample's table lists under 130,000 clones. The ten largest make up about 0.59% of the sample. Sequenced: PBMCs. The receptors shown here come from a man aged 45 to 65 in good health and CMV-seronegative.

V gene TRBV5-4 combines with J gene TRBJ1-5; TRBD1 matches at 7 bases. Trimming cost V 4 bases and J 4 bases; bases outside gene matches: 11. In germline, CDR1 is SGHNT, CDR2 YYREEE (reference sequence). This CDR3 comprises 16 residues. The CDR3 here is CASSKGPQGVNQPQHF. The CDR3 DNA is TGTGCCAGCAGCAAAGGACCCCAGGGGGTTAATCAGCCCCAGCATTTT.

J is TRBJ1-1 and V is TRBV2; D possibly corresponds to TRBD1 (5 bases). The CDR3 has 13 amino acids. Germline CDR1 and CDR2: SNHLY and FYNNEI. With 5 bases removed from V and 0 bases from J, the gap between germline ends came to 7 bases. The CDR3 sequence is CASSLTVNTEAFF. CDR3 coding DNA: TGTGCCAGCAGTTTGACAGTGAACACTGAAGCTTTCTTT.

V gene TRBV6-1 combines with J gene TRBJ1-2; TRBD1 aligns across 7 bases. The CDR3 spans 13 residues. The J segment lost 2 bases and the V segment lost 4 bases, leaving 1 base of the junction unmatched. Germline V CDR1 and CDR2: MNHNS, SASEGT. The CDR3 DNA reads TGTGCCAGCAGTGCGACAGGGAACTATGGCTACACCTTC. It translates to CASSATGNYGYTF.

The CDR3 coding sequence is TGTGCCAGCACCTTTTTGCCCGGGGCAACTAATGAAAAACTGTTTTTT. It translates to CASTFLPGATNEKLFF. The rearrangement joins TRBV7-9 to TRBJ1-4; D is uncertain. CDR1 is SEHNR and CDR2 is FQNEAQ in the germline V gene (reference sequence). V lost 7 bases to trimming and J lost 0 bases, with 15 bases between them. The length of the CDR3 is 16 residues.

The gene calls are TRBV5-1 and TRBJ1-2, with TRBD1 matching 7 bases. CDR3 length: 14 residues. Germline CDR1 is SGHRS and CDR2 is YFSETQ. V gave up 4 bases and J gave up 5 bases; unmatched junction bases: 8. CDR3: CASSQQGLGYGYTF. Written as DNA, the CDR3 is TGCGCCAGCAGCCAACAGGGGTTGGGGTATGGCTACACCTTC.

CDR3 coding DNA: TGCGCCAGCAGCTCTAATACTGCTTTACCCTACAATGAGCAGTTCTTC. Amino acid sequence: CASSSNTALPYNEQFF. The chain is built from TRBV5-1 and TRBJ2-1; unclear D gene. Germline-derived CDR1 and CDR2 are SGHRS and YFSETQ. The CDR3 is 16 amino acids. Trimming left V 3 bases short and J 2 bases short, with 15 bases between.

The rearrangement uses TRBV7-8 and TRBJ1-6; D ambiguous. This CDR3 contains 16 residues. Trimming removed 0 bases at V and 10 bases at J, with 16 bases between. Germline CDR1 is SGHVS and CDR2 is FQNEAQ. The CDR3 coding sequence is TGTGCCAGCAGCTTAGCGTTCAGTGTCCGGGAGTCACCCCTCCACTTT. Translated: CASSLAFSVRESPLHF.

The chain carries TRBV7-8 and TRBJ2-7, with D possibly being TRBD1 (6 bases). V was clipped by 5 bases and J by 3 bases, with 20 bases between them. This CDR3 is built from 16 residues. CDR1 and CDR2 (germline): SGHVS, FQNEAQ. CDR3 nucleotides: TGTGCCAGCAGCAAAGACGGACAGTCCTCAATCTACGAGCAGTACTTC. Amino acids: CASSKDGQSSIYEQYF.

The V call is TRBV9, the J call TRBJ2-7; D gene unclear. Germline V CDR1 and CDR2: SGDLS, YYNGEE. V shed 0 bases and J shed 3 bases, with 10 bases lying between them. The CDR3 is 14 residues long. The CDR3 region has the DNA TGTGCCAGCAGCGTAGACAGTAATTACTACGAGCAGTACTTC. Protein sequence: CASSVDSNYYEQYF.

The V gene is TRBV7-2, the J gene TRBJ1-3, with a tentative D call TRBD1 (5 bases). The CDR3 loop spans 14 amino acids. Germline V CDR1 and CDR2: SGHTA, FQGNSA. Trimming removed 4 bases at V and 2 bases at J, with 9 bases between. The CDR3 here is CASSWGGAGNTIYF. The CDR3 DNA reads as TGTGCCAGCAGCTGGGGAGGGGCTGGAAACACCATATATTTT.

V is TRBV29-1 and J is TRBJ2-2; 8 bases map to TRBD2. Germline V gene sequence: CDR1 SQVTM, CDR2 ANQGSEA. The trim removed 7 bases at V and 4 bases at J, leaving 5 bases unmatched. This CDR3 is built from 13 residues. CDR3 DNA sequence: TGCAGCGCGAGAGCGGGAGCCACCGGGGAGCTGTTTTTT. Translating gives CSARAGATGELFF.

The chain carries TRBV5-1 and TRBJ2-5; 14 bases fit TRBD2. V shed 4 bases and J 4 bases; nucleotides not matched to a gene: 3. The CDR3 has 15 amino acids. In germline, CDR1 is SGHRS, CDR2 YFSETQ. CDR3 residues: CASSLGLAGAETQYF. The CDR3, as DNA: TGCGCCAGCAGCCTGGGACTAGCGGGAGCAGAGACCCAGTACTTC.

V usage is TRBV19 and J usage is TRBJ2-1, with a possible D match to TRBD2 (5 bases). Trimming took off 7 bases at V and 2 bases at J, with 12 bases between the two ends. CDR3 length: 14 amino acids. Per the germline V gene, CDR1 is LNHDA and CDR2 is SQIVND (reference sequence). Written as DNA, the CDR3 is TGTGCCAGTATAGGGAGTTCCCCCTACAATGAGCAGTTCTTC. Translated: CASIGSSPYNEQFF.

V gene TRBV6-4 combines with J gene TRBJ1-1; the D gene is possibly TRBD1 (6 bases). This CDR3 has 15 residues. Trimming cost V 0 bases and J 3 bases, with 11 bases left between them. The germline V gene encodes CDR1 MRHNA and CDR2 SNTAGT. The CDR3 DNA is TGTGCCAGCAGTGACTCCAGAGGGGGATACACTGAAGCTTTCTTT. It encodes CASSDSRGGYTEAFF.

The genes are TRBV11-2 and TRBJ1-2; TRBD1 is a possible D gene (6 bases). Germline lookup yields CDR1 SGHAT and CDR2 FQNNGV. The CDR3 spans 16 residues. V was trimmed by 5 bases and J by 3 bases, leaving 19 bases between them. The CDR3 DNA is TGTGCCAGCAGCATCAAACGGGGGGCGGTTGACTATGGCTACACCTTC. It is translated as CASSIKRGAVDYGYTF.

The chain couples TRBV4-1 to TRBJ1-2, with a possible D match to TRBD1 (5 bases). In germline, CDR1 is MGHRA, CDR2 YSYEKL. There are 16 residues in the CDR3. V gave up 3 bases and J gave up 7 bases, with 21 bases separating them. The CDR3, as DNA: TGCGCCAGCAGCCACCCCGGCCGGAGCCCCCAGGGTGGCTACACCTTC. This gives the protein CASSHPGRSPQGGYTF.

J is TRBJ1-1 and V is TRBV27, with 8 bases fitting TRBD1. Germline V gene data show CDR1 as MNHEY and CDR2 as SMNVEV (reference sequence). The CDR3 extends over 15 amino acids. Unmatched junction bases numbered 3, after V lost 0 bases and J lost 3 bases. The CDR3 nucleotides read TGTGCCAGCAGTTTATCGGTACAGGGGGACACTGAAGCTTTCTTT. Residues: CASSLSVQGDTEAFF.

CDR3 sequence (DNA): TGTGCCACCAGCAGAGATCTGCGGGCGGGACAAGAGACCCAGTACTTC. Translated, it gives CATSRDLRAGQETQYF. The rearrangement links TRBV15 to TRBJ2-5, with D perhaps matching TRBD2 (6 bases). Trimming removed 0 bases at V and 2 bases at J, with 13 bases between. The germline V gene has CDR1 LNHNV and CDR2 YYDKDF (reference sequence). This CDR3 is 16 amino acids long.

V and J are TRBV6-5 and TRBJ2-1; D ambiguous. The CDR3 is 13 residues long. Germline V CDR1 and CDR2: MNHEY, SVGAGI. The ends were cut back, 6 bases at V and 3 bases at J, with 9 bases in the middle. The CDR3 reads CASRSHVYNEQFF. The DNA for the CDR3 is TGTGCCAGCAGGAGCCACGTCTACAATGAGCAGTTCTTC.

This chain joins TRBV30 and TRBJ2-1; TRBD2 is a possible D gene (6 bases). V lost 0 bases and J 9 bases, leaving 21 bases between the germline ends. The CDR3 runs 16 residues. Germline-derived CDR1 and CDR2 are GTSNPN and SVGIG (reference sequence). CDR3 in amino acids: CAWSVLREARSGEQFF. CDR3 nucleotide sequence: TGTGCCTGGAGTGTTTTAAGGGAGGCCCGCTCCGGTGAGCAGTTCTTC.